This TCR beta chain was sequenced for a study of OX40 agonist ivuxolimab in advanced cancers. Study summary: Intravenous ivuxolimab was administered to patients every 2 weeks at 0.01 to 10 mg/kg.

The germline V gene has CDR1 GTSNPN and CDR2 SVGIG (reference sequence). The CDR3 covers 14 residues. With 2 bases clipped from V and 6 bases from J, the junction kept 8 bases outside the gene matches. Assay used: immunoSEQ multiplex PCR; TCRdb lists only in-frame clones, some missing. The sample includes 30,000 or so clones, roughly three quarters of them seen just once. Samples were taken at baseline and on day 1 of cycles 4 and 7. This receptor was taken from an adult with an advanced solid tumor such as melanoma, head and neck, liver or kidney cancer. Sequencing was performed on CD4+ or CD8+ T cells sorted from blood, taken in a trial of the OX40 agonist ivuxolimab. The V call is TRBV30, the J call TRBJ2-3; 7 nucleotides agree with TRBD2. The CDR3 loop reads CAWSQDWGGDTQYF. The CDR3 DNA follows: TGTGCCTGGAGTCAAGACTGGGGGGGGGATACGCAGTATTTT.